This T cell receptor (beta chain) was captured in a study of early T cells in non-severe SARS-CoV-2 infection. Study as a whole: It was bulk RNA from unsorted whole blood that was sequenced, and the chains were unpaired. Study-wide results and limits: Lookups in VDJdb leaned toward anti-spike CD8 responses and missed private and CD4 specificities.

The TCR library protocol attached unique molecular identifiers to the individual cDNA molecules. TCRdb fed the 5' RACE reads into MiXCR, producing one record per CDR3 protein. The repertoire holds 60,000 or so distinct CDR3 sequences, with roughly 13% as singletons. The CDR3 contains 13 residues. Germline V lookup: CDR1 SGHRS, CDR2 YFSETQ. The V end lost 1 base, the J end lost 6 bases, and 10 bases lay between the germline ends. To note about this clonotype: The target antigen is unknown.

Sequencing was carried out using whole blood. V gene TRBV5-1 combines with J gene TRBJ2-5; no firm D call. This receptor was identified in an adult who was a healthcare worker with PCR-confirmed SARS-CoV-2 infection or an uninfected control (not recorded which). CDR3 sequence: CASSLSPRQTQYF. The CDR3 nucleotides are TGCGCCAGCAGCTTGAGCCCTCGCCAGACCCAGTACTTC.